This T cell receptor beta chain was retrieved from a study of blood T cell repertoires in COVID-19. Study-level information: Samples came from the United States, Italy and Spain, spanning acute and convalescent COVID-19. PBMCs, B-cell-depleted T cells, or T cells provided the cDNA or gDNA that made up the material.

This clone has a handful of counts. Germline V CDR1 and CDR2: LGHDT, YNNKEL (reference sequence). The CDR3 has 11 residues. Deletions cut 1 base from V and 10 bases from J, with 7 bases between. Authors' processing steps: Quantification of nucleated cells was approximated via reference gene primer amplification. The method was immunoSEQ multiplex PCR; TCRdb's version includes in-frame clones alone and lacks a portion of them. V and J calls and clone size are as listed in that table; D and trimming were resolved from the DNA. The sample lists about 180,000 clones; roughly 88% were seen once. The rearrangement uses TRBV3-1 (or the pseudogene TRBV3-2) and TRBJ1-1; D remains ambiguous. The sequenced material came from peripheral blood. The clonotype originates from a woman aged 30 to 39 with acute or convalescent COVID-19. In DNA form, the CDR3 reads TGTGCCAGCAGCCAAGGGGCTCTAGCTTTCTTT. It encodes CASSQGALAFF.